Each of the 32 T cell receptor beta chains below was sequenced from the same sample in a study of blood T cells in healthy people across ages. Sample-barcoded 5' priming and a J-beta primer mix drove a second PCR of about 6 to 12 cycles. TCRdb itself ran the 5' RACE reads through MiXCR, one entry per CDR3 protein. Of roughly 1.7 million distinct CDR3 sequences listed, about 35% are singletons. Sequenced: blood. The receptors stem from a woman in her twenties or thirties in good health.

This clonotype has just a few counts. This chain uses TRBV12-3 or TRBV12-4 with TRBJ2-3, with 9 bases that match TRBD1. The CDR3 is 15 residues long. J lost 4 bases, V lost 6 bases, and 8 bases had no gene match. CDR3 in DNA: TGTGCCAGCAGAGGGGACAGGGTGAGTCCAGATACGCAGTATTTT. This sequence encodes CASRGDRVSPDTQYF.

The chain carries TRBV20-1 and TRBJ2-5; TRBD1 aligns across 7 bases. The CDR3 is 14 residues long. Trimming cost V 5 bases and J 7 bases; bases outside gene matches: 13. CDR1 and CDR2 (germline): DFQATT, SNEGSKA (reference sequence). Here the CDR3 DNA reads TGCAGTGCTGGGACCGGGACAGCGGTAGTGACCCAGTACTTC. Its translation: CSAGTGTAVVTQYF.

The V gene is TRBV20-1, the J gene TRBJ2-7, with TRBD2 identical over 11 bases. The DNA end is more similar to TRBJ2-5, so the J call may be wrong. There are 15 residues in the CDR3. Germline-derived CDR1 and CDR2 are DFQATT and SNEGSKA (reference sequence). The chain's CDR3 is CSARGTSGGGETQYF. The CDR3 region has the DNA TGCAGTGCTAGGGGAACTAGCGGGGGAGGAGAGACCCAGTACTTC.

Many counts were recorded for this clonotype. The V gene is TRBV4-1, the J gene TRBJ2-1; tentative D call: TRBD1 (6 bases). CDR3 size: 16 residues. Trimming removed 1 base at V and 5 bases at J, with 15 bases between. Germline assignment: CDR1 MGHRA and CDR2 YSYEKL. The CDR3 nucleotides read TGCGCCAGCAGCCAAGGTACAGGGTACACCCACAATGAGCAGTTCTTC. Translation: CASSQGTGYTHNEQFF.

This clonotype came up a few times. The rearrangement links TRBV27 to TRBJ2-7, with 9 nucleotides matching TRBD1. The CDR3 has 15 amino acids. With 7 bases clipped from V and 4 bases from J, the junction kept 11 bases outside the gene matches. The germline gives CDR1 MNHEY, CDR2 SMNVEV (reference sequence). As DNA, the CDR3 is TGTGCCAGCAAGAGGGAGGACAGGGGTTCTTACGAGCAGTACTTC. This codes for CASKREDRGSYEQYF.

Details on this clonotype: The junction and the germline gene differ at one end; a read error may be behind it. This rearrangement joins TRBV6-2 or TRBV6-3 to TRBJ2-1; 11 bases agree with TRBD2. The germline V gene encodes CDR1 MNHEY and CDR2 SVGEGT. CDR3 length equals 17 residues. The CDR3: CPSSFPPASGRYNAQFF. CDR3 DNA: TGTCCCAGCAGTTTTCCCCCCGCTAGCGGGAGGTACAATGCGCAGTTCTTC.

Remarks on this clonotype: A single base separates this from a much larger clone, so it may be a read error. The J gene is TRBJ2-5, the V gene TRBV5-1; 8 bases are shared with TRBD1. J lost 2 bases, V lost 6 bases, and 6 bases had no gene match. There are 14 residues in the CDR3. Germline CDR1 reads SGHRS; CDR2 reads YFSETQ. The CDR3 DNA is TGCGCCAGCAACTTCCGGGACAGGCAAGAGACCCAGTACTTC. Encoded protein: CASNFRDRQETQYF.

This clonotype was found a few times. The V call is TRBV7-9, the J call TRBJ1-3, with D tentatively TRBD1 (6 bases). The CDR3 extends over 14 amino acids. V was cut by 11 bases and J by 0 bases, with 14 bases left in between. Germline V CDR1 and CDR2: SEHNR, FQNEAQ (reference sequence). The CDR3 DNA is TGTGCCCTCAACAGGGCGAGCTCTGGAAACACCATATATTTT. As protein: CALNRASSGNTIYF. The variable domain in full, completed from reference TRBV7-9 and TRBJ1-3, reads DTGVSQNPRHKITKRGQNVTFRCDPISEHNRLYWYRQTLGQGPEFLTYFQNEAQLEKSRLLSDRFSAERPKGSFSTLEIQRTEQGDSAMYLCALNRASSGNTIYFGEGSWLTVV.

CDR3: CASSVSSVEGETQYF. CDR3 DNA sequence: TGTGCCAGCAGCGTTTCTAGCGTCGAGGGAGAGACCCAGTACTTC. V gene TRBV9 combines with J gene TRBJ2-5, with a possible D match to TRBD2 (6 bases). Germline assignment: CDR1 SGDLS and CDR2 YYNGEE. Between the trimmed V and J ends, which lost 2 bases and 4 bases, there was a span of 15 bases. The CDR3 length is 15 residues.

This chain joins TRBV7-2 and TRBJ2-6, with D maybe TRBD1 (6 bases). The CDR3 totals 17 residues. Germline V gene sequence: CDR1 SGHTA, CDR2 FQGNSA. V gave up 0 bases and J gave up 3 bases, with 12 bases separating them. The CDR3 nucleotides are TGTGCCAGCAGCTTAGCGTTGGGCAGGGGTGGGGCCAACGTCCTGACTTTC. Protein: CASSLALGRGGANVLTF.

This clonotype was observed a single time. A read error may explain this, as a much larger clone is one base away. This chain links TRBV20-1 with TRBJ1-2, with unresolved D. The CDR3 covers 13 residues. Germline values: CDR1 DFQATT, CDR2 SNEGSKA (reference sequence). DNA for the CDR3: TGCAGTGCTGGAGATGTGAGGGCCTATGGCTACACCTTC. This encodes CSAGDVRAYGYTF.

This rearrangement joins TRBV5-1 to TRBJ2-7; 8 nucleotides agree with TRBD1. This CDR3 has 19 residues. The V segment lost 2 bases and the J segment 0 bases; nucleotides outside the gene matches: 16. Germline CDR1 is SGHRS and CDR2 is YFSETQ. CDR3 loop: CASSFWSSAGQESSYEQYF. The DNA of the CDR3 is TGCGCCAGCAGCTTTTGGTCCTCTGCGGGACAGGAAAGCTCCTACGAGCAGTACTTC.

V gene TRBV12-3 or TRBV12-4 combines with J gene TRBJ2-3; a weak D match, TRBD2 (6 bases). V lost 4 bases, J lost 2 bases, and 19 bases lay in between. The CDR3 is made up of 17 amino acids. CDR3 nucleotides: TGTGCCAGCAGTTCCCTCGGGAGCGGACGTATCACAGATACGCAGTATTTT. This codes for CASSSLGSGRITDTQYF.

This clonotype was seen many times. The rearrangement uses TRBV5-1 and TRBJ2-5; 8 bases line up with TRBD1. V shed 0 bases, J shed 4 bases, and the junction held 8 bases outside the gene matches. The CDR3 is made up of 16 amino acids. Germline-derived CDR1 and CDR2 are SGHRS and YFSETQ. CDR3: CASSLEGRGRGETQYF. The CDR3 nucleotides read TGCGCCAGCAGCTTGGAGGGCAGGGGGCGAGGAGAGACCCAGTACTTC.

This clonotype has just a few counts. V gene TRBV4-2 combines with J gene TRBJ2-7; 7 nucleotides agree with TRBD1. Germline assignment: CDR1 LGHNA and CDR2 YNFKEQ. This CDR3 region has 15 residues. After removal of 0 bases from V and 3 bases from J, the junction contained 5 bases not matched to a gene. CDR3 sequence: CASSQERQGDYEQYF. CDR3 DNA sequence: TGTGCCAGCAGCCAAGAACGCCAGGGGGACTACGAGCAGTACTTC.

V and J are TRBV27 and TRBJ2-5; maybe TRBD2 (5 bases). There are 13 residues in the CDR3. Germline V gives CDR1 MNHEY, CDR2 SMNVEV (reference sequence). Trimming pared 4 bases from V and 5 bases from J, leaving 11 bases between. The CDR3 sequence: CASSYYTGETQYF. In DNA form, the CDR3 reads TGTGCCAGCAGTTACTATACGGGGGAGACCCAGTACTTC.

The chain links TRBV7-8 to TRBJ2-4; tentatively, D is TRBD1 (5 bases). The end of the DNA aligns better with TRBJ2-7, so the J call may be wrong. Germline V CDR1 and CDR2: SGHVS, FQNEAQ. This CDR3 region has 15 residues. This CDR3 reads CASRQSRQGSYEQYF. The CDR3 region has the DNA TGTGCCAGCAGGCAAAGCCGGCAGGGCTCCTACGAGCAGTACTTC.

The rearrangement joins TRBV3-1 to TRBJ1-5, with a tentative D call TRBD1 (5 bases). Trimming cost V 4 bases and J 6 bases, with 10 bases left between them. The germline V gene encodes CDR1 LGHDT and CDR2 YNNKEL (reference sequence). CDR3 length: 13 amino acids. CDR3 nucleotides: TGTGCCAGCAGCCCGCAGGGTCTTCAGCCCCAGCATTTT. Amino acids: CASSPQGLQPQHF.

CDR3 amino acids: CASSYGGAESYSPLHF. The DNA of the CDR3 is TGTGCCAGCAGCTACGGGGGGGCAGAGTCTTATTCACCCCTCCACTTT. This chain connects TRBV7-9 to TRBJ1-6; TRBD1 might be the D (6 bases). Trimming stripped 4 bases from V and 8 bases from J, with 18 bases between. This CDR3 is built from 16 residues. The V gene's germline CDR1 is SEHNR and CDR2 FQNEAQ (reference sequence).

This clonotype has only a few counts. J is TRBJ2-1 and V is TRBV3-1; 9 bases fit TRBD2. The CDR3 consists of 18 residues. The V gene end was trimmed by 0 bases and the J gene end by 7 bases; junction bases not matched to a gene: 13. The germline CDR1 and CDR2 sequences are LGHDT and YNNKEL (reference sequence). The chain's CDR3 is CASSQDGRAGGARNEQFF. For the CDR3, the DNA is TGTGCCAGCAGCCAAGATGGTAGGGCGGGGGGGGCTCGGAATGAGCAGTTCTTC.

This sequence joins TRBV9 and TRBJ2-7; D gene unclear. This CDR3 contains 14 residues. The germline V gene has CDR1 SGDLS and CDR2 YYNGEE. V shed 0 bases and J shed 0 bases, with 7 bases lying between them. The CDR3 spells CASSVGESSYEQYF. CDR3 nucleotide sequence: TGTGCCAGCAGCGTAGGTGAGAGCTCCTACGAGCAGTACTTC.

V usage is TRBV4-1 and J usage is TRBJ1-2; 7 nucleotides line up with TRBD1. CDR1 and CDR2 (germline): MGHRA, YSYEKL. The CDR3 covers 16 residues. The ends lost 0 bases at V and 4 bases at J; junction bases unmatched: 8. The CDR3 bases are TGCGCCAGCAGCCAAGAAACGGGACAGTCGTTCTATGGCTACACCTTC. Translating it yields CASSQETGQSFYGYTF.

The chain combines TRBV3-1 with TRBJ2-7; D not certain. Germline CDR1 and CDR2: LGHDT and YNNKEL (reference sequence). V was clipped by 5 bases and J by 5 bases, with 16 bases between them. This CDR3 has 14 amino acids. CDR3 amino acids: CASSSVSRLNEQYF. In DNA, the CDR3 is TGTGCCAGCAGCTCAGTCAGCAGACTCAACGAGCAGTACTTC.

In its sample, this clonotype was seen many times. V is TRBV20-1 and J is TRBJ2-7, with TRBD2 as a possible D gene (6 bases). The CDR3 has 14 residues. Germline V lookup: CDR1 DFQATT, CDR2 SNEGSKA (reference sequence). Trimming left V 0 bases short and J 1 base short, with 10 bases between. CDR3 DNA: TGCAGTGCTAGAGATCCGGGGAGGTCCTACGAGCAGTACTTC. Translating gives CSARDPGRSYEQYF.

The genes are TRBV20-1 and TRBJ2-1; 10 bases agree with TRBD2. The J segment lost 9 bases and the V segment lost 3 bases, leaving 8 bases of the junction unmatched. Germline values: CDR1 DFQATT, CDR2 SNEGSKA (reference sequence). This CDR3 has 14 residues. The CDR3 here is CSASDPAGGSEQFF. The DNA of the CDR3 is TGCAGTGCTAGCGACCCAGCGGGAGGGTCTGAGCAGTTCTTC.

This clonotype has more than one count but fewer than ten. This rearrangement joins TRBV20-1 to TRBJ2-7; 12 bases are a match to TRBD2. The V gene end was trimmed by 2 bases and the J gene end by 2 bases; junction bases not matched to a gene: 4. The CDR3 loop spans 15 amino acids. Germline lookup yields CDR1 DFQATT and CDR2 SNEGSKA (reference sequence). The CDR3 DNA reads as TGCAGTGCTAGATCCCTAGCGGGGGGGCCCTACGAGCAGTACTTC. Amino acid sequence: CSARSLAGGPYEQYF.

V is TRBV5-1 and J is TRBJ2-6; D is uncertain. Trimming shortened V by 3 bases and J by 2 bases, and 9 bases separated the two germline ends. The germline CDR1 and CDR2 sequences are SGHRS and YFSETQ. This CDR3 has 15 residues. This chain's CDR3 is CASSSSITGANVLTF. As DNA, the CDR3 is TGCGCCAGCAGCTCTTCTATTACTGGGGCCAACGTCCTGACTTTC.

The rearrangement uses TRBV14 and TRBJ2-5; 13 bases line up with TRBD2. J lost 3 bases, V lost 0 bases, and 4 bases had no gene match. Germline CDR1 SGHDN, CDR2 FVKESK. The CDR3 loop spans 17 amino acids. The CDR3: CASSQEWTSGGKETQYF. In DNA form, the CDR3 reads TGTGCCAGCAGCCAAGAATGGACTAGCGGGGGTAAAGAGACCCAGTACTTC.

To note about this clonotype: Compared with germline, one end of the junction differs, possibly owing to a read error. The chain recombines TRBV5-6 with TRBJ2-1; D is unclear. The CDR3 loop spans 12 amino acids. CDR1 is SGHDT, CDR2 YYEEEE, per germline. The CDR3 loop is CASSSSSNERFF. DNA for the CDR3: TGTGCCAGCAGCTCAAGCAGCAATGAGCGGTTCTTC.

This chain joins TRBV27 and TRBJ2-7; maybe TRBD1 (6 bases). The germline V gene encodes CDR1 MNHEY and CDR2 SMNVEV (reference sequence). The CDR3 sequence is 17 residues long. V was trimmed by 5 bases and J by 6 bases, leaving 26 bases between them. Here the CDR3 reads CASSRIYRDPTLGEQYF. The CDR3 DNA is TGTGCCAGCAGTCGAATTTACAGGGACCCGACGCTTGGCGAGCAGTACTTC.

This clonotype was seen once. The chain links TRBV6-5 to TRBJ2-5; maybe TRBD2 (5 bases). Trimming removed 7 bases from V and 3 bases from J, with 12 bases in between. Germline V gene sequence: CDR1 MNHEY, CDR2 SVGAGI. The CDR3 consists of 13 residues. In DNA, the CDR3 is TGTGCCAGCAAGGCTAACGGGAAAGAGACCCAGTACTTC. Protein product: CASKANGKETQYF.

This chain uses TRBV20-1 with TRBJ2-2; unclear D gene. V shed 6 bases and J shed 4 bases, with 12 bases lying between them. The CDR3 consists of 13 residues. CDR1 and CDR2 from the germline V gene are DFQATT and SNEGSKA (reference sequence). This chain's CDR3 is CSAIRGPTGELFF. Written as DNA, the CDR3 is TGCAGTGCCATAAGAGGCCCCACCGGGGAGCTGTTTTTT.